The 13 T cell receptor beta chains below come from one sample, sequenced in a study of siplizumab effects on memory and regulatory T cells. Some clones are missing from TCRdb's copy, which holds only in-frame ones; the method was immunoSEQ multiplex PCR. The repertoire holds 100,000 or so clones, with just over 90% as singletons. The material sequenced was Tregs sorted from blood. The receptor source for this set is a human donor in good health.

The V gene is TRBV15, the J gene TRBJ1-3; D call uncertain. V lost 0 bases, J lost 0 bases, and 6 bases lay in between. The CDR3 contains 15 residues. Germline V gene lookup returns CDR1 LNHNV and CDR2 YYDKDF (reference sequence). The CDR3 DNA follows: TGTGCCACCAGCAGAGACAGGCACTCTGGAAACACCATATATTTT. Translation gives CATSRDRHSGNTIYF.

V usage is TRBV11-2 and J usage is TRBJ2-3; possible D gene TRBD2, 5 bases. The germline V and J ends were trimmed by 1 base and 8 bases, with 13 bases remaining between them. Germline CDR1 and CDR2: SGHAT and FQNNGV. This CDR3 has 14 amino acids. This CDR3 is CASSLGMSGGTQYF. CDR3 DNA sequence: TGTGCCAGCAGCTTAGGAATGTCAGGAGGTACGCAGTATTTT.

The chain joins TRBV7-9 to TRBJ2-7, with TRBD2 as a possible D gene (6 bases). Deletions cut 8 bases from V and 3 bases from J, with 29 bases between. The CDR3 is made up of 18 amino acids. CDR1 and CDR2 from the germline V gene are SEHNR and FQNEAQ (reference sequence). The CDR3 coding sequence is TGTGCCAGCCCGATTTTAAGGGCCCCGGTGGGAGGCCGCTACGAGCAGTACTTC. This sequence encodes CASPILRAPVGGRYEQYF.

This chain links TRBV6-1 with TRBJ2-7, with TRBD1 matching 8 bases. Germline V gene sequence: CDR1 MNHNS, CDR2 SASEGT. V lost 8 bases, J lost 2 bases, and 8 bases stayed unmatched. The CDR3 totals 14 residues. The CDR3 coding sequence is TGTGCCAGCGTCCCGGGACAGGACGCCTACGAGCAGTACTTC. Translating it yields CASVPGQDAYEQYF.

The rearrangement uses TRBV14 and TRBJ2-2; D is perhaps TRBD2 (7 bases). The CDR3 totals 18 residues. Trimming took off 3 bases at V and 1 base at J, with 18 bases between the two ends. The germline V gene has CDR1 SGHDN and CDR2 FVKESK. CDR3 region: CASSQGGGETMNTGELFF. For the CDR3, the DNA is TGTGCCAGCAGCCAGGGAGGGGGTGAAACCATGAACACCGGGGAGCTGTTTTTT.

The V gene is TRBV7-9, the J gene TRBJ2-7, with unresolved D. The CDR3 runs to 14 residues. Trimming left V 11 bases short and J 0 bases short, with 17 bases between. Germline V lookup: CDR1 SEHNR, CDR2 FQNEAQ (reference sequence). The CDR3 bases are TGTGCCTCTAAAGATATCTCTAGCTCCTACGAGCAGTACTTC. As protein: CASKDISSSYEQYF.

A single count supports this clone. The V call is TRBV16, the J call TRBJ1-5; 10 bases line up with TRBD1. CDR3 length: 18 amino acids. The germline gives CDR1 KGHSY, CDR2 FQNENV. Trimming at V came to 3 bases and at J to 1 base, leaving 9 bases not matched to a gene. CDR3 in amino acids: CASSHPDRGQGSNQPQHF. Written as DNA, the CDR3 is TGTGCCAGCAGCCATCCAGACAGGGGACAGGGGAGCAATCAGCCCCAGCATTTT.

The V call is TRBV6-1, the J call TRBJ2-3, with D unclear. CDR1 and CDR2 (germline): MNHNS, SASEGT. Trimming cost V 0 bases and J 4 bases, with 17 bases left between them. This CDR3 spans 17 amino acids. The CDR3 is CASSEAPNVVWADTQYF. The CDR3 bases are TGTGCCAGCAGTGAAGCCCCAAACGTGGTCTGGGCAGATACGCAGTATTTT.

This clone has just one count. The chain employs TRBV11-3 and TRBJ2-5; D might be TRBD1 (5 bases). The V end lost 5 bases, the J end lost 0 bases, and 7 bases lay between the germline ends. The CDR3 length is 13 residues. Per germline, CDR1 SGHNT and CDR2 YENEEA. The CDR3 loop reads CASSTGNQETQYF. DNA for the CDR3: TGTGCCAGCAGCACAGGAAACCAAGAGACCCAGTACTTC.

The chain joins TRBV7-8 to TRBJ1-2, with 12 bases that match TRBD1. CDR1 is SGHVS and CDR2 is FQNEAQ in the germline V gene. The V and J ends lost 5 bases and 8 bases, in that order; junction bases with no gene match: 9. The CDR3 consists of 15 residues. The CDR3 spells CASSPHGTGGWGYTF. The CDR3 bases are TGTGCCAGCAGCCCTCACGGGACAGGGGGCTGGGGCTACACCTTC.

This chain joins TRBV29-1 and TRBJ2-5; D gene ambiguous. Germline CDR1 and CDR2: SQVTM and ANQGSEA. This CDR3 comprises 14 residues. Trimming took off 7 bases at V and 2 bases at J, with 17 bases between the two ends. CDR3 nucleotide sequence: TGCAGCGCTGCGTGGTCTGGTGGGCAAGAGACCCAGTACTTC. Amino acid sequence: CSAAWSGGQETQYF.

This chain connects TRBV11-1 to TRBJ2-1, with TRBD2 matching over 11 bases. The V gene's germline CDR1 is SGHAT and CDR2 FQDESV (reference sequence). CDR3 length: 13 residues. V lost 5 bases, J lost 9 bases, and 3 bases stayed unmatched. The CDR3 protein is CASSRTSGSEQFF. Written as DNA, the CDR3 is TGTGCCAGCAGCCGGACTAGCGGGTCTGAGCAGTTCTTC.

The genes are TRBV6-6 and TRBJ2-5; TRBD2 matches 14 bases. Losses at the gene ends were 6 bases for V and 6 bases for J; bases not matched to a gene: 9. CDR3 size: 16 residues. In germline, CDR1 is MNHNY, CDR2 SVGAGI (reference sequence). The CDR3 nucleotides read TGTGCCAGCAGGGGGACTAGCGGGAGCCCCTCGCAGACCCAGTACTTC. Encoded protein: CASRGTSGSPSQTQYF.